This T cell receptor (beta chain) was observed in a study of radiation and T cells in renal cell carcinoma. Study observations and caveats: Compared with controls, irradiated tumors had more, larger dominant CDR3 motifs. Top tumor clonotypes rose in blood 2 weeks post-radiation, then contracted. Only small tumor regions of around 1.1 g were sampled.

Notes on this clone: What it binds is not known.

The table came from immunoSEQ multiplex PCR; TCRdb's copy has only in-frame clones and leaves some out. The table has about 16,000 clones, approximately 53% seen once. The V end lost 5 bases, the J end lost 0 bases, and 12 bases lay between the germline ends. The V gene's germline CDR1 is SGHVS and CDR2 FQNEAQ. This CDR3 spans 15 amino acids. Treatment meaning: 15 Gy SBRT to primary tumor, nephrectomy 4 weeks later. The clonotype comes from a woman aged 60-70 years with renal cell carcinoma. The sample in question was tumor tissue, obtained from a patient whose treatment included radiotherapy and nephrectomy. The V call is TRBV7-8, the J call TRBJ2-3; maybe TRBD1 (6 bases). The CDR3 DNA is TGTGCCAGCAGCCGGACAGATTCTAGCACAGATACGCAGTATTTT. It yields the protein CASSRTDSSTDTQYF.